The next 15 T cell receptor beta chains were all read from a single sample in a study of T cell changes during pregnancy in multiple sclerosis. Assay: immunoSEQ multiplex PCR; the TCRdb copy retains only in-frame clones and omits some. The sample has about 42,000 clones, around 90% seen once. Sequencing used CD4+ T cells from peripheral blood mononuclear cells, obtained after pregnancy. All receptors come from a female donor in good health, enrolled as a control in a pregnancy study.

This chain links TRBV19 with TRBJ2-5; D gene unclear. The CDR3 spans 13 residues. Germline CDR1 is LNHDA and CDR2 is SQIVND (reference sequence). V lost 3 bases and J lost 1, with 6 bases in between. The CDR3, as DNA: TGTGCCAGTAGTATGGGCAGCCAAGAGACCCAGTACTTC. Encoded protein: CASSMGSQETQYF. The entire variable domain, with the rest obtained from reference TRBV19 and TRBJ2-5, is as follows: DGGITQSPKYLFRKEGQNVTLSCEQNLNHDAMYWYRQDPGQGLRLIYYSQIVNDFQKGDIAEGYSVSREKKESFPLTVTSAQKNPTAFYLCASSMGSQETQYFGPGTRLLVL.

The chain links TRBV11-2 to TRBJ2-5; D is perhaps TRBD1 (6 bases). The V end lost 1 base, the J end lost 8 bases, and 20 bases lay between the germline ends. This CDR3 has 16 residues. Per the germline V gene, CDR1 is SGHAT and CDR2 is FQNNGV. DNA of the CDR3: TGTGCCAGCAGCTTAGGAGTTGTGGGGGACAAGGGAACCCAGTACTTC. It yields the protein CASSLGVVGDKGTQYF.

The chain combines TRBV6-5 with TRBJ1-2, with a possible D match to TRBD1 (5 bases). This CDR3 is 13 amino acids long. V was shortened by 2 bases and J by 5 bases, with 9 bases between the two germline ends. Germline V CDR1 and CDR2: MNHEY, SVGAGI. The CDR3 reads CASSYAGIYGYTF. The CDR3 DNA sequence: TGTGCCAGCAGTTACGCAGGGATTTATGGCTACACCTTC.

This clone appeared once. The CDR3 spells CASSPGGPGSPLHF. CDR3 nucleotide sequence: TGTGCCAGCAGCCCCGGGGGTCCAGGTTCACCCCTCCACTTT. The rearrangement links TRBV28 to TRBJ1-6; D is perhaps TRBD1 (5 bases). Germline V gives CDR1 MDHEN, CDR2 SYDVKM. The CDR3 runs 14 residues. V was cut by 6 bases and J by 9 bases, with 15 bases left in between.

The rearrangement joins TRBV5-4 to TRBJ2-2, with 12 bases identical to TRBD2. The CDR3 is 17 residues long. V was clipped by 5 bases and J by 4 bases; unmatched bases: 9. Germline V gene data show CDR1 as SGHNT and CDR2 as YYREEE (reference sequence). CDR3 nucleotides: TGTGCCAGCAGAAGATCGACTAGCGGGAGCGCCACCGGGGAGCTGTTTTTT. Protein: CASRRSTSGSATGELFF.

The chain uses TRBV4-2 and TRBJ2-7; TRBD2 matches at 8 bases. CDR1 LGHNA and CDR2 YNFKEQ come from the germline V gene. The CDR3 totals 15 residues. With 3 bases clipped from V and 2 bases from J, the junction kept 6 bases outside the gene matches. The DNA of the CDR3 is TGTGCCAGCAGCCACGAGCGGGGGACCCCCTACGAGCAGTACTTC. Translating gives CASSHERGTPYEQYF.

The chain is built from TRBV2 and TRBJ1-3; tentative D call: TRBD1 (5 bases). The CDR3 is 14 amino acids. V was cut by 5 bases and J by 0 bases, with 8 bases left in between. The germline V gene encodes CDR1 SNHLY and CDR2 FYNNEI. CDR3 residues: CASSLDSSGNTIYF. Here the CDR3 DNA reads TGTGCCAGCAGTTTAGACAGCTCTGGAAACACCATATATTTT.

The chain employs TRBV7-3 and TRBJ2-3, with D possibly being TRBD1 (5 bases). Looked up from germline, CDR1 is SGHTA and CDR2 is FQGTGA. The CDR3 totals 16 residues. The V end was cut by 3 bases, the J end by 0 bases, with 13 bases between. CDR3: CASSLSPQGSTDTQYF. CDR3 in DNA: TGTGCCAGCAGCTTGAGCCCGCAGGGTAGCACAGATACGCAGTATTTT.

The chain uses TRBV28 and TRBJ2-5; possible D gene TRBD1, 5 bases. V was cut by 8 bases and J by 2 bases, with 12 bases left in between. The germline V gene has CDR1 MDHEN and CDR2 SYDVKM. The CDR3 contains 13 residues. The CDR3 nucleotides read TGTGCCAGCCAAGGGGTCCCACAAGAGACCCAGTACTTC. Translated, it gives CASQGVPQETQYF.

This chain uses TRBV10-3 with TRBJ2-7; perhaps TRBD1 as D (5 bases). This CDR3 contains 14 residues. CDR1 is ENHRY and CDR2 is SYGVKD in the germline V gene. V lost 5 bases and J lost 2, with 13 bases in between. The CDR3 here is CAISLGAITYEQYF. In DNA, the CDR3 is TGTGCCATCAGTCTAGGGGCGATCACCTACGAGCAGTACTTC.

This chain uses TRBV23-1 with TRBJ2-7; TRBD1 is a possible D gene (6 bases). TRBV23-1 is recorded as an ORF, its role being uncertain. V lost 0 bases to trimming and J lost 5 bases, with 14 bases between them. This CDR3 contains 15 residues. For the CDR3, the DNA is TGCGCCAGCAGTCAATCTGGAACAGGGTACGACGAGCAGTACTTC. This sequence encodes CASSQSGTGYDEQYF.

The sample holds a few counts of this clone. The J gene is TRBJ1-4, the V gene TRBV11-1; D may be TRBD1 (6 bases). The CDR3 runs to 13 residues. CDR1 is SGHAT, CDR2 FQDESV, per germline (reference sequence). Trimming took 5 bases from V and 8 from J, leaving 12 bases between them. This CDR3 is CASSTRGREKLFF. The DNA of the CDR3 is TGTGCCAGCAGCACGAGGGGGAGAGAAAAACTGTTTTTT.

The V call is TRBV4-1, the J call TRBJ2-1; TRBD2 might be the D (5 bases). Germline V gene lookup returns CDR1 MGHRA and CDR2 YSYEKL. The CDR3 extends over 16 amino acids. The V end lost 0 bases, the J end lost 0 bases, and 9 bases lay between the germline ends. CDR3 in amino acids: CASSQDSAGSYNEQFF. The CDR3 nucleotides read TGCGCCAGCAGCCAAGACTCGGCGGGCTCCTACAATGAGCAGTTCTTC.

This chain uses TRBV9 with TRBJ2-7; 10 bases match TRBD1. The ends lost 5 bases at V and 2 bases at J; junction bases unmatched: 10. Germline V lookup: CDR1 SGDLS, CDR2 YYNGEE. The CDR3 is 16 residues long. CDR3 in amino acids: CASSSTGGAATYEQYF. CDR3 DNA sequence: TGTGCCAGCAGTTCGACAGGGGGCGCAGCAACCTACGAGCAGTACTTC.

This chain links TRBV23-1 with TRBJ2-7; 9 bases are a match to TRBD2. TRBV23-1 is sorted into the ORF group, with uncertain function. The CDR3 loop spans 17 amino acids. J lost 3 bases, V lost 2 bases, and 11 bases had no gene match. As DNA, the CDR3 is TGCGCCAGCAGTCAAACTCACACCCGACTAGCGGACTACGAGCAGTACTTC. The encoded protein is CASSQTHTRLADYEQYF.